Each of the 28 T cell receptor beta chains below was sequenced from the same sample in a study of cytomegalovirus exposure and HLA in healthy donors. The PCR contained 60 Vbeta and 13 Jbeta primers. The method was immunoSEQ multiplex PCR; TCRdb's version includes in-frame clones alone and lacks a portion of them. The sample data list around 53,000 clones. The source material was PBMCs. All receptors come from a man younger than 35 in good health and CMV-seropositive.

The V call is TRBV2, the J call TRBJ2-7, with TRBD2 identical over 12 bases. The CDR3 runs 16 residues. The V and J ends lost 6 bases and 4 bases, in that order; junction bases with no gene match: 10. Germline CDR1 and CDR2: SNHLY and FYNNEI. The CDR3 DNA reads TGTGCCAGCAGGGATCGCCCTAGCGGGAGGGCGTACGAGCAGTACTTC. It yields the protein CASRDRPSGRAYEQYF.

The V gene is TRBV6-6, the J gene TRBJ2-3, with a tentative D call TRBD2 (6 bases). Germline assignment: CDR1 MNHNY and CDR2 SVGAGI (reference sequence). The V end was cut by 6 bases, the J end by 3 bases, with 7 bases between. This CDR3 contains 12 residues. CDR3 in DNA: TGTGCCAGCAGCGGGAGTACAGATACGCAGTATTTT. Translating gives CASSGSTDTQYF.

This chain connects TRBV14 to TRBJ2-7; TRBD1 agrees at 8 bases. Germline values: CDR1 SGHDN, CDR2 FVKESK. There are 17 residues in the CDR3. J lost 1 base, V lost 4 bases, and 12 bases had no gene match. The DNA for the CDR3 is TGTGCCAGCAGCCCCCGGACAGGGAAGGACCCTTCCTACGAGCAGTACTTC. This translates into CASSPRTGKDPSYEQYF.

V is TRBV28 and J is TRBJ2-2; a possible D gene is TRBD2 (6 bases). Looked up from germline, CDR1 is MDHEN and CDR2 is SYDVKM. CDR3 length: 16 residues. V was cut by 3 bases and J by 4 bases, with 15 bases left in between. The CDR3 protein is CASSFNSKGLTGELFF. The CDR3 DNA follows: TGTGCCAGCAGTTTTAACAGCAAGGGACTCACCGGGGAGCTGTTTTTT.

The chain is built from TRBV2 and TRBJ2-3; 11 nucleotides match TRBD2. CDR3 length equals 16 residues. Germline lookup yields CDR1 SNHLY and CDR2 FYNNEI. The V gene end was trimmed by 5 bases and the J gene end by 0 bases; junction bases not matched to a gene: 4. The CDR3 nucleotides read TGTGCCAGCAGTATACTAGCGGGGGTTAGCACAGATACGCAGTATTTT. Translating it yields CASSILAGVSTDTQYF.

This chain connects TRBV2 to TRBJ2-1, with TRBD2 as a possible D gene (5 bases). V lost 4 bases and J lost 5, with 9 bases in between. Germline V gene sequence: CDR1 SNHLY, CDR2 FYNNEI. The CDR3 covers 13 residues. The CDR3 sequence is CASSVSRDNEQFF. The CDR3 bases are TGTGCCAGCAGTGTCTCGAGGGACAATGAGCAGTTCTTC.

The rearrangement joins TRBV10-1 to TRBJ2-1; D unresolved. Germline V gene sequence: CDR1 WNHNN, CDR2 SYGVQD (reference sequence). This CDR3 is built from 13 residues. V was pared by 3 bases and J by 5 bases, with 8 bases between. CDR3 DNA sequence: TGCGCCAGCAGTGAACTTCGGGACAATGAGCAGTTCTTC. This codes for CASSELRDNEQFF.

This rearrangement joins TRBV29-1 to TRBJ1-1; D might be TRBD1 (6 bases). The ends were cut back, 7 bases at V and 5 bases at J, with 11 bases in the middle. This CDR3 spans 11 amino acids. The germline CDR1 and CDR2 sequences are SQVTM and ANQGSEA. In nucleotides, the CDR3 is TGCAGCGCAGGGGAGTGGACTGAAGCTTTCTTT. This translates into CSAGEWTEAFF.

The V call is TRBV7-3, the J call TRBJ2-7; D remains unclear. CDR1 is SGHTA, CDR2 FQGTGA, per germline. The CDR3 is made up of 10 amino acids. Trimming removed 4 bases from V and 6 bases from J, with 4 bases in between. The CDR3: CASSSREQYF. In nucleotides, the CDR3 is TGTGCCAGCAGCTCGCGCGAGCAGTACTTC. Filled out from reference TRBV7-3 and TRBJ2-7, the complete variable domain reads GAGVSQTPSNKVTEKGKYVELRCDPISGHTALYWYRQSLGQGPEFLIYFQGTGAADDSGLPNDRFFAVRPEGSVSTLKIQRTERGDSAVYLCASSSREQYFGPGTRLTVT.

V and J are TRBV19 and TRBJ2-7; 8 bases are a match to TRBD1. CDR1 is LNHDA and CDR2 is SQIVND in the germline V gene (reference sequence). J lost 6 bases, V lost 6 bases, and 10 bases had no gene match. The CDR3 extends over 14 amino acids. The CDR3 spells CASRLAPGGGEQYF. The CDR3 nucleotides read TGTGCCAGTAGGCTAGCCCCAGGGGGCGGCGAGCAGTACTTC.

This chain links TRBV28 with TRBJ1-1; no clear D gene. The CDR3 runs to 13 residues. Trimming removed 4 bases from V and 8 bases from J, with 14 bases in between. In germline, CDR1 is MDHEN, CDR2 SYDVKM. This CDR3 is CASSSRAGPEAFF. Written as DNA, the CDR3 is TGTGCCAGCAGTTCCCGGGCGGGTCCCGAAGCTTTCTTT.

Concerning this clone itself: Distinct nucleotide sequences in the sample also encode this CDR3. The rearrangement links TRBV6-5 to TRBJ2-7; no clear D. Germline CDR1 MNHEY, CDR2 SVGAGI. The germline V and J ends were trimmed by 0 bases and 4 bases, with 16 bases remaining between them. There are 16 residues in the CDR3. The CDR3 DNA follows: TGTGCCAGCAGTTACTCGCTGTCCGTGAGGATATACGAGCAGTACTTC. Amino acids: CASSYSLSVRIYEQYF.

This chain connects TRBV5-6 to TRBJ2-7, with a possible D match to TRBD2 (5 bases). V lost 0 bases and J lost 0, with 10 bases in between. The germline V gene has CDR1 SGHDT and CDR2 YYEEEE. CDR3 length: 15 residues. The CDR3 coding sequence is TGTGCCAGCAGCTTGGAGCGGTTCGACTCCTACGAGCAGTACTTC. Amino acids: CASSLERFDSYEQYF.

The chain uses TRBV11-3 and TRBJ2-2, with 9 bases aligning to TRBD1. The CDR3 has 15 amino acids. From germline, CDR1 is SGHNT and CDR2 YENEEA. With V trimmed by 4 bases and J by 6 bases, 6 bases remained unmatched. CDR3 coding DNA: TGTGCCAGCAGCTCGGGACAGGGCCTCGCCGGGGAGCTGTTTTTT. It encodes CASSSGQGLAGELFF.

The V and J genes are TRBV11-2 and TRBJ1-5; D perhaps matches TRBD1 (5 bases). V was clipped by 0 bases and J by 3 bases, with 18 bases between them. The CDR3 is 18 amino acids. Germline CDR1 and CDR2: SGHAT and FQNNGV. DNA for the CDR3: TGTGCCAGCAGCTTAGATGCCCCATGGGGGGGGAACAATCAGCCCCAGCATTTT. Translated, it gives CASSLDAPWGGNNQPQHF.

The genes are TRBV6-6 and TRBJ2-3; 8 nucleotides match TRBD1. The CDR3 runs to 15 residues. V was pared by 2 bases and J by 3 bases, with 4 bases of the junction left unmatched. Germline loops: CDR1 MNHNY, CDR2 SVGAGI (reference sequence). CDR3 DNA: TGTGCCAGCAGTTACGGACAGGGTGGTACAGATACGCAGTATTTT. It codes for CASSYGQGGTDTQYF.

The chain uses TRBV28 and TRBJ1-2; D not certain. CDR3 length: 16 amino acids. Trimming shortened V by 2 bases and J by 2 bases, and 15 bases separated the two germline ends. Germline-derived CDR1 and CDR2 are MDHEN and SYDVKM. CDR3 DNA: TGTGCCAGCAGTTTACGGTTTGAAAGCTTAAACTATGGCTACACCTTC. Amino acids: CASSLRFESLNYGYTF.

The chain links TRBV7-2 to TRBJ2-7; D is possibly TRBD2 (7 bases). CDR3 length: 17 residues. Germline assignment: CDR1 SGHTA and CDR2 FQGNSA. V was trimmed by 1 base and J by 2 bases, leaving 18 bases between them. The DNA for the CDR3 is TGTGCCAGCAGCTTAGGGGGAGGGCAGGGGCTCCCCTACGAGCAGTACTTC. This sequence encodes CASSLGGGQGLPYEQYF.

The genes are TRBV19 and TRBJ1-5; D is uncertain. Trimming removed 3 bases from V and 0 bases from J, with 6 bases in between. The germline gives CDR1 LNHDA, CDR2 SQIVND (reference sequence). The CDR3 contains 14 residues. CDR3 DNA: TGTGCCAGTAGTATGGCTTCTAGCAATCAGCCCCAGCATTTT. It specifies CASSMASSNQPQHF. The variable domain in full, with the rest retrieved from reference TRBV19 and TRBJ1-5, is DGGITQSPKYLFRKEGQNVTLSCEQNLNHDAMYWYRQDPGQGLRLIYYSQIVNDFQKGDIAEGYSVSREKKESFPLTVTSAQKNPTAFYLCASSMASSNQPQHFGDGTRLSIL.

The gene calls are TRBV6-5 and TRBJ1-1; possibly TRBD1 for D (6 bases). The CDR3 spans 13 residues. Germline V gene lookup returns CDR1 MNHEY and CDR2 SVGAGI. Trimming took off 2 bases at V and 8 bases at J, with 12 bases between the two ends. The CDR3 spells CASSYRGWVEAFF. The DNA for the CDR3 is TGTGCCAGCAGTTACAGGGGGTGGGTGGAAGCTTTCTTT.

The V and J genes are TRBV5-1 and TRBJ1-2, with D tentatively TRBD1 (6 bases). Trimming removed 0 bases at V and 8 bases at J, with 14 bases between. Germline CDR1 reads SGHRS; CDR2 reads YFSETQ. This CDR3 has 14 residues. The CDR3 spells CASSLALDSFGYTF. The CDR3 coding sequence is TGCGCCAGCAGCTTGGCCTTGGACAGCTTCGGCTACACCTTC. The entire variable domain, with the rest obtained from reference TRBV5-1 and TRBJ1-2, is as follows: KAGVTQTPRYLIKTRGQQVTLSCSPISGHRSVSWYQQTPGQGLQFLFEYFSETQRNKGNFPGRFSGRQFSNSRSEMNVSTLELGDSALYLCASSLALDSFGYTFGSGTRLTVV.

The CDR3 DNA reads TGTGCCAGCAGGTTCAGGACTAGCGGGAGGGTAGAGACCCAGTACTTC. Translating it yields CASRFRTSGRVETQYF. This chain links TRBV28 with TRBJ2-5; 15 nucleotides align to TRBD2. Germline values: CDR1 MDHEN, CDR2 SYDVKM. The CDR3 sequence is 16 residues long. V lost 6 bases and J lost 4; bases outside the gene matches: 6.

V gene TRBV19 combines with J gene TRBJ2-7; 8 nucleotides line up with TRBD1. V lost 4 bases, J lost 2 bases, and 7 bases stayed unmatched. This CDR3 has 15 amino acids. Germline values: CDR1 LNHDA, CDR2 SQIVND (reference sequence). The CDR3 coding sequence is TGTGCCAGTAGTAACCAGGGGGCGCCCACCTACGAGCAGTACTTC. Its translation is CASSNQGAPTYEQYF.

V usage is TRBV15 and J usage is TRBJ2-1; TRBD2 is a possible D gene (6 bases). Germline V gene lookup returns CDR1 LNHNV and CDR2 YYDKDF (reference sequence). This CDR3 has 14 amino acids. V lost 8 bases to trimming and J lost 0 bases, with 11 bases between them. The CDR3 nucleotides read TGTGCCACCCACAGGAGGGGCTCCTACAATGAGCAGTTCTTC. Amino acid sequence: CATHRRGSYNEQFF.

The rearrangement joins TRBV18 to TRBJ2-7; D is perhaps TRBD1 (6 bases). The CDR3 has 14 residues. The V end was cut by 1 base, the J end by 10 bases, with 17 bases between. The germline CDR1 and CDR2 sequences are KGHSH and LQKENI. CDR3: CASSPRTAQEEQYF. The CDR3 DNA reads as TGTGCCAGCTCACCACGGACAGCTCAGGAGGAACAGTACTTC.

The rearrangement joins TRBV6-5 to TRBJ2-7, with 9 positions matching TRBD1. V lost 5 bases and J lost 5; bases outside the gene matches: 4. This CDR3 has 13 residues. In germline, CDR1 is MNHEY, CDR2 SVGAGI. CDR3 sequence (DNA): TGTGCCAGCAGTCGGACAGGGGTCGACGAGCAGTACTTC. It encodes CASSRTGVDEQYF.

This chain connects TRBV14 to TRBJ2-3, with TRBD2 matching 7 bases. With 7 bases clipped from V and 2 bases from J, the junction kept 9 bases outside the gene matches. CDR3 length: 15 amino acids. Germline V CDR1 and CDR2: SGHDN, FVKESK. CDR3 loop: CASNGAGVSTDTQYF. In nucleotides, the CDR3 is TGTGCCAGCAACGGGGCGGGAGTATCCACAGATACGCAGTATTTT. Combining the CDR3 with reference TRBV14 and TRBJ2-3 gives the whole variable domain EAGVTQFPSHSVIEKGQTVTLRCDPISGHDNLYWYRRVMGKEIKFLLHFVKESKQDESGMPNNRFLAERTGGTYSTLKVQPAELEDSGVYFCASNGAGVSTDTQYFGPGTRLTVL.

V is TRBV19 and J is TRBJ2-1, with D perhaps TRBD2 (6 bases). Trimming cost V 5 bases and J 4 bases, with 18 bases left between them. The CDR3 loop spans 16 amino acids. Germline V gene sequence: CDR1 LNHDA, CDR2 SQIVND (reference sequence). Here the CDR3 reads CASSPRTTFIYNEQFF. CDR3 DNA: TGTGCCAGTAGTCCACGGACTACCTTTATTTACAATGAGCAGTTCTTC.